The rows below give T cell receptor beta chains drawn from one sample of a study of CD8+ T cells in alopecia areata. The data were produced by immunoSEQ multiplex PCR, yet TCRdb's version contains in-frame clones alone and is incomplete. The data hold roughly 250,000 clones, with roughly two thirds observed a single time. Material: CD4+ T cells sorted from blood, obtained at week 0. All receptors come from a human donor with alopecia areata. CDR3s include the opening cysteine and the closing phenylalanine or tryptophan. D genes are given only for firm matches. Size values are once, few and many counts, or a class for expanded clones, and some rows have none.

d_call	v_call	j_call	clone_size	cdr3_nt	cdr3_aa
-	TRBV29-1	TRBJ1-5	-	TGCAGCGCTCGCGGGGACGGTGATCAGCCCCAGCATTTT	CSARGDGDQPQHF
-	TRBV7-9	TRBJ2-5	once	TGTGCCAGCAGCTTAGGGTCAGGGGCACCGACCCAGTACTTC	CASSLGSGAPTQYF
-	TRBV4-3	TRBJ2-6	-	TGCGCCAGCAGCCGCGGACGGGACTCTGGGGCCAACGTCCTGACTTTC	CASSRGRDSGANVLTF
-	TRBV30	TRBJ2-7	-	TGTGCCTGGACAGGAGCCTACGAGCAGTACTTC	CAWTGAYEQYF
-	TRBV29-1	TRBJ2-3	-	TGCAGCGTGGGTGGCAGGGTGGGAGATACGCAGTATTTT	CSVGGRVGDTQYF
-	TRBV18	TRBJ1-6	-	TGTGCCAGCTCACCAGGACCGAGTAATTCACCCCTCCACTTT	CASSPGPSNSPLHF
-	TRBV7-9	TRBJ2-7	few	TGTGCCAGCACTCCTCTTTCAGGGGCTCGGCAGTACTTC	CASTPLSGARQYF
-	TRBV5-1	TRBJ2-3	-	TGCGCCAGCGGAACGACAGGAGGAGATACGCAGTATTTT	CASGTTGGDTQYF
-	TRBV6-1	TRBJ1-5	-	TGTGCCAGCAGTGTATACCTCCAGGGCTCCAATCAGCCCCAGCATTTT	CASSVYLQGSNQPQHF
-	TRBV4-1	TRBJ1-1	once	TGCGCCAGCAGCAAACGGACGGGCGCTCTCACTGAAGCTTTCTTT	CASSKRTGALTEAFF
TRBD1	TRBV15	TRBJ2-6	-	TGTGCCACCAGCCCCCCGAGGGGGCGAGGTTTAACCGTCCTGACTTTC	CATSPPRGRGLTVLTF
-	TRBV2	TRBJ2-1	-	TGTGCCAGCACCTTATACGAGCAGTTCTTC	CASTLYEQFF
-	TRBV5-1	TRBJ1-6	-	TGCGCCAGCAGCTTGGATGGTCAGGGTACTGCGCCCCTCCACTTT	CASSLDGQGTAPLHF
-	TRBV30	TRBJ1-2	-	TGTGCCTGGAGTAGGGGGGAGGCAAACTATGGCTACACCTTC	CAWSRGEANYGYTF
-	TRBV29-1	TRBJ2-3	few	TGCAGCGTTGAACTAGGCGCAGATACGCAGTATTTT	CSVELGADTQYF
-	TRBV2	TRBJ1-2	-	TGTGCCAGCAGAGTTGCAGGAGGGCCTGGATTC	CASRVAGGPGF
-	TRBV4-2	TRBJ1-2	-	TGTGCCAGCAGCCAAGTCGGCAGGGCGAACTATGGCTACACCTTC	CASSQVGRANYGYTF
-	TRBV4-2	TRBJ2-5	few	TGTGCCAGCAGCCAACACTACCGAGAGACCCAGTACTTC	CASSQHYRETQYF
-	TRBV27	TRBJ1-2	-	TGTGCCAGCAGCAGGGGCCATGGCTACACCTTC	CASSRGHGYTF
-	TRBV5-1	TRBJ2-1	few	TGCGCCAGCAGCTTGGGATCGACAGGTTTCAGGAATGAGCAGTTCTTC	CASSLGSTGFRNEQFF
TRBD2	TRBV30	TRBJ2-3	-	TGTGCCTGGACCCTGGGACTAGCGGGGGGGCAAGATACGCAGTATTTT	CAWTLGLAGGQDTQYF
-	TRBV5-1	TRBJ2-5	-	TGCGCCAGCAGCTCTGGAAGCAGCCAAGAGACCCAGTACTTC	CASSSGSSQETQYF
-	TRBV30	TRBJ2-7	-	TGTGCCTGGAGTGTACTAAACTCCGGCGAGCAGTACTTC	CAWSVLNSGEQYF
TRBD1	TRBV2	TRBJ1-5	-	TGTGCCAGCAATGACAGGGTAGTCGGGCAGCCCCAGCATTTT	CASNDRVVGQPQHF
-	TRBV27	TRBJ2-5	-	TGTGCCAGCAGTTCTCGGGAGTACAAAGAGACCCAGTACTTC	CASSSREYKETQYF
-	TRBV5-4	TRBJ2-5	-	TGTGCCAGCAGCTCCCCAGGGGGGAGGGAGACCCAGTACTTC	CASSSPGGRETQYF
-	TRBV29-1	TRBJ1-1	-	TGCAGCGTCTCACCCGGCGGGGTTGAAGCTTTCTTT	CSVSPGGVEAFF
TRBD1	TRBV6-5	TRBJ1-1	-	TGTGCCAGCAGGTTGGCAGGGGGCTACACTGAAGCTTTCTTT	CASRLAGGYTEAFF
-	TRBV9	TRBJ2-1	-	TGTGCCAGCAGCGTAGGAGGAGGACAGAGCAATGAGCAGTTCTTC	CASSVGGGQSNEQFF
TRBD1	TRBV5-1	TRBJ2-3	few	TGCGCCAGCAGCTTGGCCAGGGGACAGCTTATGGGTACGCAGTATTTT	CASSLARGQLMGTQYF
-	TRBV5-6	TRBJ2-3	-	TGTGCCAGCAGCTTACTCCTAGCAGGAGATACGCAGTATTTT	CASSLLLAGDTQYF
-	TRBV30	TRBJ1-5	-	TGTGCCTGGAGTGTATCCAGAAATCAGCCCCAGCATTTT	CAWSVSRNQPQHF
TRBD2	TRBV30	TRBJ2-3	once	TGTGCCTGGAGGCCGGGACTAGCGGGGATGGCGCAGTATTTT	CAWRPGLAGMAQYF
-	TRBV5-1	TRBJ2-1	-	TGCGCCAGCAGCCCCATGGACGTAGAGGGTGAGCAGTTCTTC	CASSPMDVEGEQFF
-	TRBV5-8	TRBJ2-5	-	TGTGCCAGCAGCTTGGGTCGGGGGATCCTACAGGAGACCCAGTACTTC	CASSLGRGILQETQYF
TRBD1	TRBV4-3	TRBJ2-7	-	TGCGCCAGCAGCCTCGGGACAGGGCCGCAGTACTTC	CASSLGTGPQYF
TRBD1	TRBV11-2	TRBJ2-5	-	TGTGCCAGCAGTAGGACAGGGGTGGGCCAAGAGACCCAGTACTTC	CASSRTGVGQETQYF
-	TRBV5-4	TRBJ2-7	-	TGTGCCAGCAGCTCGGACCTGCGACAGGACGAGCAGTACTTC	CASSSDLRQDEQYF
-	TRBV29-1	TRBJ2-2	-	TGCAGCGTTCTCTCCGGGCCTTCGTCCACCGGGGAGCTGTTTTTT	CSVLSGPSSTGELFF
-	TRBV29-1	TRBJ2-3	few	TGCAGCGTACAGACAGGCACAGATACGCAGTATTTT	CSVQTGTDTQYF
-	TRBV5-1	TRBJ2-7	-	TGCGCCAGCAGCTTGGCCACGGGCGAGCAGTACTTC	CASSLATGEQYF
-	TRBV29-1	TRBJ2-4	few	TGCAGCGTTGGCCAAGCCAAAAACATTCAGTACTTC	CSVGQAKNIQYF
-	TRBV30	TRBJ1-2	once	TGTGCCTGGAGTGTTAAGGGGACCTATGGCTACACCTTC	CAWSVKGTYGYTF
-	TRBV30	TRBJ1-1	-	TGTGCCTGGAGTCTTACCCATGGGGAAGCTTTCTTT	CAWSLTHGEAFF
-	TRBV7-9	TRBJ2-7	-	TGTGCCAGCAGCTTAGTTAGCTCCTACGAGCAGTACTTC	CASSLVSSYEQYF
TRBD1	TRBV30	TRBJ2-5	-	TGTGCCTGGAGGGACAGGGTTCAAGAGACCCAGTACTTC	CAWRDRVQETQYF
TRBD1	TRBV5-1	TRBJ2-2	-	TGCGCCAGCAGCCTGGACAGGGGGAACACCGGGGAGCTGTTTTTT	CASSLDRGNTGELFF
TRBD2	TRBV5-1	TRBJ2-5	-	TGCGCCAGCAGCTCCACCGGGACTAGCGAAGAGACCCAGTACTTC	CASSSTGTSEETQYF
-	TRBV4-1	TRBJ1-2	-	TGCGCCAGCAGCCAACCAGGCAGGCGGGGTGGCTACACCTTC	CASSQPGRRGGYTF
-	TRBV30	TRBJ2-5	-	TGTGCCTGGAGTGTGAACACACAAGAGACCCAGTACTTC	CAWSVNTQETQYF
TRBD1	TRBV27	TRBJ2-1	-	TGTGCCAGCAGTTTGGTCCTCTCAGGGGGTATCGATGAGCAGTTCTTC	CASSLVLSGGIDEQFF
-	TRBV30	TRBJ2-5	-	TGTGCCTGGAGTGTACGGCAGCAAGAGACCCAGTACTTC	CAWSVRQQETQYF
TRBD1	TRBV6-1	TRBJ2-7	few	TGTGCCAGCACTCTCGAGGGGGCCCGAGGGAGCTCGGACTTC	CASTLEGARGSSDF
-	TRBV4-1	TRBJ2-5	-	TGCGCCAGCAGCCAAGCATACAGGGAACAAGAGACCCAGTACTTC	CASSQAYREQETQYF
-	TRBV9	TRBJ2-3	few	TGTGCCAGCAGCGCTCAACCTTCGGATACGCAGTATTTT	CASSAQPSDTQYF
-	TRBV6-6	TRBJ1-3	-	TGTGCCAGCAGGGGCTCCGGAAACACCATATATTTT	CASRGSGNTIYF
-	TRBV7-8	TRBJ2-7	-	TGTGCCAGCAGCCCCCTGATCTACGAGCAGTACTTC	CASSPLIYEQYF
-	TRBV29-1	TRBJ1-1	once	TGCAGCGTCGAGACGCGGGCCTCGAACACTGAAGCTTTCTTT	CSVETRASNTEAFF
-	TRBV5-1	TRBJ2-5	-	TGCGCCAGCAGCTTGGGGACCCGGGAGACCCAGTACTTC	CASSLGTRETQYF
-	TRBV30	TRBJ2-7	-	TGTGCCTGGACTGAGACAGGAGCGTCCTACGAGCAGTACTTC	CAWTETGASYEQYF